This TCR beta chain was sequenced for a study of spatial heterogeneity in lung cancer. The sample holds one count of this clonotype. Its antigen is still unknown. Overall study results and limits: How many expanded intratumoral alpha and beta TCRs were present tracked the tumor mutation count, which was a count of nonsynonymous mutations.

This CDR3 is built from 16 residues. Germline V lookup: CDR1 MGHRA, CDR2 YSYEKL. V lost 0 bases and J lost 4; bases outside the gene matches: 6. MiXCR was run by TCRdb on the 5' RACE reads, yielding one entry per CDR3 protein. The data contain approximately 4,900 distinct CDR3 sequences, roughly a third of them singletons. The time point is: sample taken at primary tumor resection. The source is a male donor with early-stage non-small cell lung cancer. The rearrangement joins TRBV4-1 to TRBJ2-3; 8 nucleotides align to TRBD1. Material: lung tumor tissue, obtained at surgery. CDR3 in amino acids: CASSQDRAGGADTQYF. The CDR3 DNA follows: TGCGCCAGCAGCCAAGATAGGGCAGGGGGCGCAGATACGCAGTATTTT.